This T cell receptor beta chain was recovered during a study of naive and memory T cell subsets (dated by TCRdb to about 2017). For the study in its entirety: An open-source, UMI-based TCR alpha and beta sequencing pipeline was applied to sorted naive and memory peripheral blood T cell subsets. The results of the functional CMV T cell responses matched the IgG serology results in every case. RNA was DNase-treated and reverse transcribed with TCR constant-region primers, mostly using SuperScript III. Study-level results and caveats: RNA-based TCR counts may be influenced by expression changes linked to T cell activation and differentiation. Once error correction was done, more than 90% of naive TCR sequences showed up just once, which made the naive abundance distributions much steeper than those of the memory subsets. The repertoire findings for the naive and memory subsets could not be validated, as no ground truth was available. A clonotype was defined as a single alpha or beta chain sequence rather than as a paired alpha/beta receptor. In both CD4 and CD8 cells, the Gini index increased while Shannon and inverse Simpson diversity decreased from naive through CM, EM and EMRA. The abundance of TCRs followed a power law with an exponent that differed between naive and memory subsets yet stayed consistent across the three individuals.

CDR1 SGHKS and CDR2 YYEKEE are derived from the germline V gene (reference sequence). A distance of 9 bases separates the germline ends of V and J, which lose 3 bases and 2 bases respectively. The CDR3 has 13 amino acids, counting the end cysteine and phenylalanine. Of the read, only the CDR3 DNA is kept; its 39 bases are in frame from base 1. Separate amplification of TCR alpha and beta chain libraries was performed from the second PCR step onward. CMV status of each donor was established by measuring IFNgamma production from CD4+ T cells after fresh PBMCs were stimulated overnight with CMV viral lysate. CD4 T cells were positively selected with Miltenyi beads, followed by positive selection of CD8 T cells from the CD4-negative fraction. After staining for CD3, CD4, CD8, CD45RA, CD27 and a live/dead dye, cells were sorted on a BD Aria II into four subsets based on CD45RA and CD27. For sorting, CD45RA-CD27- cells were defined as effector memory cells, while CD45RA+CD27- cells were defined as EMRA cells. A few healthy volunteers provided blood, and the blood of each volunteer was split into CD4 and CD8 T cells and then into four differentiation subsets. Roughly 120 ml of peripheral blood was collected from each donor, and PBMC were isolated from the blood using Ficoll-Paque PLUS density-gradient centrifugation. The sorted cells were lysed in RLT buffer, after which RNA was extracted using a Qiagen RNeasy kit and kept at -80 degrees C.

This clonotype came up a few times. Which antigen it targets is not known. No base quality values were provided; no much bigger clone lies one nucleotide off. The library was obtained by UMI-ligation and nested PCR. An equimolar mix of two oligonucleotides covering both TRBC1 and TRBC2 was used as the beta constant-region primer. A single-stranded oligonucleotide carrying the SP2 primer and a 12-nucleotide UMI was ligated to the 3' end of the cDNA by T4 RNA ligase 1. The ligated cDNA went through four rounds of PCR with nested alpha and beta constant-region primers together with the SP2 primer. The ligation reaction was incubated at 16°C for 20-24 hours. To avoid over-amplification, PCR2 was usually performed as a SYBR Green qPCR and halted once a predetermined threshold was reached. Agencourt AMPure XP magnetic beads were used for all purifications after the first. Library amounts were measured by Qubit and library quality was assessed on a TapeStation, where the main peak was expected at around 650 bp. Pooled libraries were sequenced on an Illumina MiSeq using v2 2x251 paired-end kits, and typically about 1-2.3 million reads were obtained per sample. Libraries were pooled at approximately 4 nM per sample, and 5-7% PhiX was added to improve cluster recognition. On the study's bioinformatics: Using tag matching that tolerated one base-pair mismatch, Decombinator assigned V and J genes to FASTQ reads that had been processed by Demultiplexor. Collapsinator relied on UMIs to fix sequencing errors as well as frequency errors caused by PCR heterogeneity. TCRs were translated and CDR3s were extracted from the conserved cysteine to the FGXG phenylalanine by CDR3Translator, with non-productive sequences being flagged. Repertoires were subsampled to equal numbers of UMI-defined TCRs before Gini, Shannon entropy and inverse Simpson indices were calculated. Within the linear range, a power law was fitted to clonotype abundance distributions using maximum likelihood. For one naive CD8 sample, the pipeline and MIGEC produced similar UMI counts, unique TCR numbers and clonal distributions. The repertoires were searched for roughly 7,000 CMV-associated CDR3 sequences that had been compiled from VDJdb and a published dataset. The public reads were reanalyzed by TCRdb: fastp trimming at Q25, MiXCR alignment, in-frame beta chains only. Identical CDR3 proteins give one entry, which carries the most common genes and DNA. The V and J calls and clone size are TCRdb's, not the authors'. The sample table shows some 28,000 distinct CDR3 sequences, and about 10% are seen once. The ten largest clonotypes hold more than 15% of the sample.

Here the chain combines TRBV5-5 and TRBJ2-7; there is no confident call for the D gene. The sequenced sample consisted of effector memory CD4+ T cells from blood. The cell subset or site label, read with the paper, signifies: effector memory, CD45RA- CD27-. The sequence came from a human donor in good health. The bases read TGTGCCAGCAGCTCGCCCCCAACCTACGAGCAGTACTTC. This sequence encodes CASSSPPTYEQYF.